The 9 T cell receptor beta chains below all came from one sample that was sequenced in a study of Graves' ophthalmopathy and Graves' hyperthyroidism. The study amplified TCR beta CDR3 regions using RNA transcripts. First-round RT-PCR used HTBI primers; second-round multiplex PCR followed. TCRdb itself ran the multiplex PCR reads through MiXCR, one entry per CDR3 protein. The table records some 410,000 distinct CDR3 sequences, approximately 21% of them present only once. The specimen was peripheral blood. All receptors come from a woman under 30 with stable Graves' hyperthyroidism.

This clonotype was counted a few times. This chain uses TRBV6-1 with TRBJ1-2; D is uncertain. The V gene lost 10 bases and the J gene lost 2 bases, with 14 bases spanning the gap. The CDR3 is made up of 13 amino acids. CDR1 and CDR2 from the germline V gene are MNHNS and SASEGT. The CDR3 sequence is CATRLGLNYGYTF. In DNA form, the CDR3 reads TGTGCCACCCGCCTGGGATTAAACTATGGCTACACCTTC.

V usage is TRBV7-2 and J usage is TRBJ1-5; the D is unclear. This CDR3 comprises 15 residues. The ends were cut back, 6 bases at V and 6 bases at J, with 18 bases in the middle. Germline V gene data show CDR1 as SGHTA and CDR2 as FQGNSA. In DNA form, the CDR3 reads TGTGCCAGCAGTTTCGCCGAGGGCGCAAGTCAGCCCCAGCATTTT. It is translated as CASSFAEGASQPQHF.

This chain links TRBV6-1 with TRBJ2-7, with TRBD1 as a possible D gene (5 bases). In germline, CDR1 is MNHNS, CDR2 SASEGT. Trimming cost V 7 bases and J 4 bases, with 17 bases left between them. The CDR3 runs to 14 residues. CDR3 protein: CASNRLQGGYEQYF. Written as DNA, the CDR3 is TGTGCCAGCAACCGTCTCCAGGGCGGATACGAGCAGTACTTC.

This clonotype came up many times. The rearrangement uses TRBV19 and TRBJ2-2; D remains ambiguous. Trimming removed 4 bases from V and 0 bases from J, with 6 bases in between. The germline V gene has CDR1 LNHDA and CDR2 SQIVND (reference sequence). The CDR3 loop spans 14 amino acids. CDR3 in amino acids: CASSSQSNTGELFF. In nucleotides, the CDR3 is TGTGCCAGTAGTAGTCAGTCGAACACCGGGGAGCTGTTTTTT.

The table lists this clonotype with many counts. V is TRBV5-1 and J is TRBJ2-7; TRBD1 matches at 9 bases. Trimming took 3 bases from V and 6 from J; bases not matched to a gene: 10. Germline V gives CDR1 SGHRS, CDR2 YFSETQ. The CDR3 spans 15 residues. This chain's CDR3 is CASSSDPGQGREQYF. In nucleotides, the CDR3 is TGCGCCAGCAGCTCCGACCCGGGACAGGGACGCGAGCAGTACTTC.

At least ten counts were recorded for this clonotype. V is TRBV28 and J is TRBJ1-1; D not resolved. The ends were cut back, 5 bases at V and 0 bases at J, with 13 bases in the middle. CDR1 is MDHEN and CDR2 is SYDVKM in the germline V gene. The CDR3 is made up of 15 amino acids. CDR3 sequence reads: CASSPPTGLNTEAFF. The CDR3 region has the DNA TGTGCCAGCAGTCCGCCGACGGGCTTGAACACTGAAGCTTTCTTT.

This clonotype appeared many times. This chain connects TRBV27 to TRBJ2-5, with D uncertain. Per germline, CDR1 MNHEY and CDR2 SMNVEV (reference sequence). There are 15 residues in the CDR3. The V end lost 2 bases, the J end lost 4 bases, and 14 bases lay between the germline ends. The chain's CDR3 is CASSLRAATSETQYF. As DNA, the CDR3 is TGTGCCAGCAGTTTACGAGCTGCGACCTCAGAGACCCAGTACTTC.

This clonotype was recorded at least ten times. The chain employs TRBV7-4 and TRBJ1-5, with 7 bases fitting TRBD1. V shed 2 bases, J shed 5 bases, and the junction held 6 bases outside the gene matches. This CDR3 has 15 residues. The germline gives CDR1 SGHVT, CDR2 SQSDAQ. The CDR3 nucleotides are TGTGCCAGCAGCTTAACTGACAGGGCAGATCAGCCCCAGCATTTT. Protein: CASSLTDRADQPQHF.

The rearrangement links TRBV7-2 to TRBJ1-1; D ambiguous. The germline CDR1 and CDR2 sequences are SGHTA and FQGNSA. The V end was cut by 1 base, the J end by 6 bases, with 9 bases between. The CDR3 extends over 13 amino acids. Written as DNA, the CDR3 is TGTGCCAGCAGCTTAGGACTGAGATCTGAAGCTTTCTTT. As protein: CASSLGLRSEAFF. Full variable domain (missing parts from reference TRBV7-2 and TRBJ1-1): GAGVSQSPSNKVTEKGKDVELRCDPISGHTALYWYRQSLGQGLEFLIYFQGNSAPDKSGLPSDRFSAERTGGSVSTLTIQRTQQEDSAVYLCASSLGLRSEAFFGQGTRLTVV.